This T cell receptor (beta chain) appears in the sequencing data of a study of shared clonotypes between healthy human individuals. Findings of the study overall: Although depth was large, rarefaction showed that sequencing of the sorted subsets was incomplete.

This CDR3 contains 17 residues. The germline V gene has CDR1 SGDLS and CDR2 YYNGEE. V shed 3 bases, J shed 2 bases, and the junction held 3 bases outside the gene matches. Some clones are missing from TCRdb's copy, which holds only in-frame ones; the method was immunoSEQ multiplex PCR. The repertoire has around 940,000 clones, approximately 76% of them found once; the top ten carry approximately 1.5%. With respect to this clone: Its antigen is not known.

This TCR was recovered from a man between 18 and 29 years old in good health. The sequenced material came from memory CD4+ T cells sorted from blood. Subset in this sample: CD45RA-negative fraction. The V gene is TRBV9, the J gene TRBJ2-6; 12 bases are shared with TRBD2. In DNA form, the CDR3 reads TGTGCCAGCAGCGGAAGACTAGCGGGAGCTGGGGCCAACGTCCTGACTTTC. It translates to CASSGRLAGAGANVLTF. Using reference TRBV9 and TRBJ2-6 for the parts outside the CDR3, the full variable domain is DSGVTQTPKHLITATGQRVTLRCSPRSGDLSVYWYQQSLDQGLQFLIQYYNGEERAKGNILERFSAQQFPDLHSELNLSSLELGDSALYFCASSGRLAGAGANVLTFGAGSRLTVL.